The next 24 T cell receptor beta chains were all read from a single sample in a study of T-cell memory formation after mild COVID-19 (dated by TCRdb to the early 2020s). The library was obtained by 5' RACE. The sequencer was an Illumina NovaSeq 6000. TCRdb itself trimmed the public reads at Q25 with fastp, ran MiXCR and retained productive beta chains. Rows matching on CDR3 protein sequence are summarized as one entry with the most common DNA and genes. For this sample there are 240,000 or so distinct CDR3 sequences; 8.5% to 9.5% appear just once. 20% to 25% of the sample comes from the top ten. Sequenced input: PBMCs or a T cell subset sorted from them (not recorded which). Receptors were obtained from a man younger than 35 who had mild COVID-19 (a few samples of this study predate the infection). The sample titles of this study are shuffled in the database, so cell type and time point are left out; the donor was told from shared clones.

The chain carries TRBV6-5 and TRBJ2-5; D is unresolved. The ends were cut back, 8 bases at V and 2 bases at J, with 12 bases in the middle. This CDR3 has 13 amino acids. Looked up from germline, CDR1 is MNHEY and CDR2 is SVGAGI. DNA of the CDR3: TGTGCCAGCCGGATGTGGCGGCAAGAGACCCAGTACTTC. It yields the protein CASRMWRQETQYF.

This clonotype has a count of ten or more. This rearrangement joins TRBV12-3 or TRBV12-4 to TRBJ1-1, with D hard to call. V lost 7 bases and J lost 3, with 9 bases in between. CDR3 size: 12 residues. The CDR3 region has the DNA TGTGCCAGCACCCAAGTGGACACTGAAGCTTTCTTT. As protein: CASTQVDTEAFF.

The J gene is TRBJ1-1, the V gene TRBV25-1; D not resolved. The CDR3 consists of 15 residues. The V gene lost 3 bases and the J gene lost 2 bases, with 13 bases spanning the gap. Per the germline V gene, CDR1 is MGHDK and CDR2 is SYGVNS. CDR3 loop: CASSDSRTANTEAFF. CDR3 sequence (DNA): TGTGCCAGCAGTGACTCTCGGACGGCCAACACTGAAGCTTTCTTT. Full variable domain (outside the CDR3, taken from reference TRBV25-1 and TRBJ1-1): EADIYQTPRYLVIGTGKKITLECSQTMGHDKMYWYQQDPGMELHLIHYSYGVNSTEKGDLSSESTVSRIRTEHFPLTLESARPSHTSQYLCASSDSRTANTEAFFGQGTRLTVV.

This clonotype was seen more than once but under ten times. The rearrangement links TRBV20-1 to TRBJ2-1, with 9 bases identical to TRBD2. The CDR3 is 17 amino acids. The V gene's germline CDR1 is DFQATT and CDR2 SNEGSKA (reference sequence). The V segment lost 0 bases and the J segment 5 bases; nucleotides outside the gene matches: 11. In DNA form, the CDR3 reads TGCAGTGCTAGAGATCGGACGTGGCTAGCGGGGCACAATGAGCAGTTCTTC. Its translation: CSARDRTWLAGHNEQFF.

This chain uses TRBV29-1 with TRBJ2-7; D ambiguous. Looked up from germline, CDR1 is SQVTM and CDR2 is ANQGSEA. V was clipped by 1 base and J by 0 bases, with 10 bases between them. This CDR3 is built from 14 residues. The CDR3 DNA follows: TGCAGCGTTGAAGGGGCAGGCCTCTCCTACGAGCAGTACTTC. Its protein is CSVEGAGLSYEQYF.

The genes are TRBV5-5 and TRBJ1-5; 7 positions agree with TRBD1. This CDR3 is 15 amino acids long. Germline CDR1 is SGHKS and CDR2 is YYEKEE (reference sequence). V was clipped by 4 bases and J by 3 bases; unmatched bases: 7. The chain's CDR3 is CASSPTGQANQPQHF. The DNA for the CDR3 is TGTGCCAGCAGCCCCACAGGACAGGCCAATCAGCCCCAGCATTTT. Complete variable domain (other parts from reference TRBV5-5 and TRBJ1-5): DAGVTQSPTHLIKTRGQQVTLRCSPISGHKSVSWYQQVLGQGPQFIFQYYEKEERGRGNFPDRFSARQFPNYSSELNVNALLLGDSALYLCASSPTGQANQPQHFGDGTRLSIL.

This clonotype was counted between two and nine times. This rearrangement joins TRBV14 to TRBJ2-7, with D perhaps being TRBD1 or TRBD2 (6 bases each). Deletions cut 4 bases from V and 2 bases from J, with 12 bases between. This CDR3 is 14 amino acids long. Germline V gene data show CDR1 as SGHDN and CDR2 as FVKESK. The CDR3 loop is CASSRWGATYEQYV. DNA for the CDR3: TGTGCCAGCAGCCGGTGGGGGGCAACCTACGAGCAGTACGTC.

The gene calls are TRBV9 and TRBJ1-6; D gene unclear. This CDR3 spans 16 amino acids. Deletions cut 0 bases from V and 4 bases from J, with 11 bases between. The V gene's germline CDR1 is SGDLS and CDR2 YYNGEE. CDR3 coding DNA: TGTGCCAGCAGCGTAGGGATAGGAGATTATAATTCACCCCTCCACTTT. Its protein is CASSVGIGDYNSPLHF.

The sample holds a few counts of this clonotype. The chain joins TRBV4-2 to TRBJ2-7, with TRBD2 as a possible D gene (5 bases). From germline, CDR1 is LGHNA and CDR2 YNFKEQ. The CDR3 spans 14 residues. V was clipped by 1 base and J by 4 bases, with 11 bases between them. The CDR3, as DNA: TGTGCCAGCAGCCAAGCCGGGGATGGATACGAGCAGTACTTC. Its translation: CASSQAGDGYEQYF.

This clonotype was picked up a small number of times. The chain recombines TRBV6-1 with TRBJ1-5, with no clear D. The CDR3 is 13 residues long. The V gene lost 3 bases and the J gene lost 5 bases, with 8 bases spanning the gap. Germline V gives CDR1 MNHNS, CDR2 SASEGT. The CDR3 DNA follows: TGTGCCAGCAGTGATTGGCCCGATCAGCCCCAGCATTTT. Translated, it gives CASSDWPDQPQHF.

The chain combines TRBV10-3 with TRBJ1-1; D is ambiguous. The CDR3 has 15 residues. V was pared by 3 bases and J by 1 base, with 12 bases between. The germline gives CDR1 ENHRY, CDR2 SYGVKD. The CDR3 coding sequence is TGTGCCATCAGTGATCCAAGCGACCGGAACACTGAAGCTTTCTTT. Its translation: CAISDPSDRNTEAFF.

This chain uses TRBV29-1 with TRBJ1-6; no clear D. V dropped 7 bases and J dropped 10 bases, with 23 bases sitting between them. CDR3 size: 15 residues. Per the germline V gene, CDR1 is SQVTM and CDR2 is ANQGSEA. CDR3 nucleotide sequence: TGCAGCGAACTGATATGGGAGGGTCCCCGCTCACCCCTCCACTTT. Translation: CSELIWEGPRSPLHF.

This clonotype was recorded a few times. V and J are TRBV9 and TRBJ2-1; a weak D match, TRBD2 (7 bases). The CDR3 sequence is 16 residues long. Germline CDR1 is SGDLS and CDR2 is YYNGEE. V lost 0 bases and J 5 bases, leaving 15 bases between the germline ends. The CDR3 DNA sequence: TGTGCCAGCAGCGTAGGAACGGGGGGCCCCCACAATGAGCAGTTCTTC. Amino acid sequence: CASSVGTGGPHNEQFF.

Here the CDR3 DNA reads TGTGCCAGCAGCTTATCAGGGGCCTATGGCTACACCTTC. Protein sequence: CASSLSGAYGYTF. The chain employs TRBV7-8 and TRBJ1-2; tentatively, D is TRBD1 (6 bases). The V end lost 2 bases, the J end lost 4 bases, and 8 bases lay between the germline ends. The CDR3 runs to 13 residues. The germline CDR1 and CDR2 sequences are SGHVS and FQNEAQ.

This clonotype was seen more than once but under ten times. CDR3 region: CASLGTPSTDTQYF. DNA of the CDR3: TGTGCCAGCCTAGGGACACCTAGCACAGATACGCAGTATTTT. V usage is TRBV2 and J usage is TRBJ2-3; D is perhaps TRBD1 (6 bases). CDR3 length: 14 residues. CDR1 and CDR2 (germline): SNHLY, FYNNEI. V dropped 8 bases and J dropped 0 bases, with 12 bases sitting between them.

V usage is TRBV10-3 and J usage is TRBJ2-5; 9 positions agree with TRBD2. Germline V gene data show CDR1 as ENHRY and CDR2 as SYGVKD. With V trimmed by 10 bases and J by 4 bases, 10 bases remained unmatched. This CDR3 has 14 amino acids. For the CDR3, the DNA is TGTGCCACGGAAGGCGGGGGGGCAGGAGAGACCCAGTACTTC. As protein: CATEGGGAGETQYF.

In this sample, this clonotype turned up a few times. V usage is TRBV15 and J usage is TRBJ1-1; maybe TRBD1 (5 bases). The CDR3 consists of 15 residues. Germline V lookup: CDR1 LNHNV, CDR2 YYDKDF (reference sequence). V gave up 1 base and J gave up 3 bases, with 12 bases separating them. CDR3 region: CATSRVTGGDTEAFF. In DNA form, the CDR3 reads TGTGCCACCAGCAGAGTCACGGGAGGGGACACTGAAGCTTTCTTT. The complete variable domain, with remaining parts taken from reference TRBV15 and TRBJ1-1, reads DAMVIQNPRYQVTQFGKPVTLSCSQTLNHNVMYWYQQKSSQAPKLLFHYYDKDFNNEADTPDNFQSRRPNTSFCFLDIRSPGLGDTAMYLCATSRVTGGDTEAFFGQGTRLTVV.

The chain is built from TRBV24-1 and TRBJ1-2; D might be TRBD1 (5 bases). The germline CDR1 and CDR2 sequences are KGHDR and SFDVKD. Trimming shortened V by 4 bases and J by 7 bases, and 12 bases separated the two germline ends. The CDR3 length is 13 residues. CDR3: CATSEQAFGGYTF. The CDR3 DNA sequence: TGTGCCACCAGTGAACAGGCGTTCGGTGGCTACACCTTC.

The V and J genes are TRBV20-1 and TRBJ2-5, with a tentative D call TRBD1 (6 bases). This CDR3 comprises 13 residues. V lost 3 bases and J 1 base, leaving 9 bases between the germline ends. Per germline, CDR1 DFQATT and CDR2 SNEGSKA (reference sequence). CDR3 bases: TGCAGTGCTAGTTGGGGGCCCCAAGAGACCCAGTACTTC. The encoded protein is CSASWGPQETQYF.

The chain couples TRBV7-9 to TRBJ2-1; the D call may be TRBD1 or TRBD2 (5 bases each). The germline CDR1 and CDR2 sequences are SEHNR and FQNEAQ (reference sequence). The CDR3 covers 19 residues. V lost 2 bases, J lost 0 bases, and 20 bases lay in between. This chain's CDR3 is CASSLIGRSEGPSYNEQFF. CDR3 in DNA: TGTGCCAGCAGCTTAATTGGTCGGTCCGAGGGACCCTCCTACAATGAGCAGTTCTTC.

The V call is TRBV5-6, the J call TRBJ2-2; D remains unclear. The V gene's germline CDR1 is SGHDT and CDR2 YYEEEE. The CDR3 covers 11 residues. Between the trimmed V and J ends, which lost 5 bases and 7 bases, there was a span of 6 bases. CDR3 protein: CASSLYGELFF. CDR3 DNA sequence: TGTGCCAGCAGTCTTTACGGGGAGCTGTTTTTT.

The table lists this clonotype with a few counts. The V gene is TRBV6-5, the J gene TRBJ1-2; TRBD1 might be the D (5 bases). The CDR3 loop spans 14 amino acids. V lost 3 bases and J lost 0, with 8 bases in between. CDR1 and CDR2 from the germline V gene are MNHEY and SVGAGI. CDR3 loop: CASSYGGTNYGYTF. Written as DNA, the CDR3 is TGTGCCAGCAGTTATGGGGGGACTAACTATGGCTACACCTTC.

This sequence joins TRBV7-2 and TRBJ2-5; 12 bases map to TRBD2. The length of the CDR3 is 18 residues. V was clipped by 1 base and J by 5 bases; unmatched bases: 11. Germline V gives CDR1 SGHTA, CDR2 FQGNSA. CDR3: CASSLGGSSGGGWETQYF. CDR3 nucleotides: TGTGCCAGCAGCTTAGGAGGTTCTAGCGGGGGGGGTTGGGAGACCCAGTACTTC.

The chain carries TRBV7-9 and TRBJ2-5; D might be TRBD2 (5 bases). CDR3 length: 14 amino acids. Trimming took 8 bases from V and 2 from J, leaving 15 bases between them. CDR1 SEHNR and CDR2 FQNEAQ come from the germline V gene (reference sequence). CDR3 residues: CASQPPGSQETQYF. CDR3 coding DNA: TGTGCCAGCCAACCCCCTGGGAGTCAAGAGACCCAGTACTTC.